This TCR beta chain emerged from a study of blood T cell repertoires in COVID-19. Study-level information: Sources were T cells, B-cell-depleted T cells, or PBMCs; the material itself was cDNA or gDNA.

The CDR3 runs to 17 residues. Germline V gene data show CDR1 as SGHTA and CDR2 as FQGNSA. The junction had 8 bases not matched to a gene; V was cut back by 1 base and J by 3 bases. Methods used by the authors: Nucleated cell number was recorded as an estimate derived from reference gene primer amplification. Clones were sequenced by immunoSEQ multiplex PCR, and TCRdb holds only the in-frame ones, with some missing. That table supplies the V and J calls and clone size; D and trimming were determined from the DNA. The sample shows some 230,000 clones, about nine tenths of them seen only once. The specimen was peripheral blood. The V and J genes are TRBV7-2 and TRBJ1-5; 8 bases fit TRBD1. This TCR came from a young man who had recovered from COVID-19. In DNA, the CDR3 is TGTGCCAGCAGCTTAGTCACAGGGGGAGCGGACAATCAGCCCCAGCATTTT. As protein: CASSLVTGGADNQPQHF. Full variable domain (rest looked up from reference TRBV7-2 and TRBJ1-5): GAGVSQSPSNKVTEKGKDVELRCDPISGHTALYWYRQSLGQGLEFLIYFQGNSAPDKSGLPSDRFSAERTGGSVSTLTIQRTQQEDSAVYLCASSLVTGGADNQPQHFGDGTRLSIL.